This record covers a single T cell receptor beta chain. Its antigen is undetermined. The authors extracted at least 6 micrograms of total RNA per sample. V trimming: 8 bases; J trimming: 12 bases; junction bases outside the gene matches: 15. Germline CDR1 reads SGDLS; CDR2 reads YYNGEE. CDR3 size: 14 residues. This sample stems from a study of blood T cells in healthy people across ages. A second PCR, run for roughly 7 to 12 cycles, used a sample-barcoded 5' primer plus a J-beta primer mix. Each CDR3 protein is one row after TCRdb ran MiXCR on the 5' RACE reads. The data show approximately 780,000 distinct CDR3 sequences, around a quarter seen once. Study-wide points: Both naive CD4+ cell counts and diversity were greater in long-lived donors than in aged donors. Age showed a roughly linear inverse relationship with TCR beta diversity per million T cells.

The data were also submitted as part of a second study, on T cells of mothers and their children.

The clonotype comes from a boy younger than 18 in good health. The sequencing input was blood. The chain joins TRBV9 to TRBJ2-1, with TRBD2 matching over 9 bases. CDR3 nucleotide sequence: TGTGCCAGTGGCTTAGCGGGAGTTTTAGATGGGCAGTTCTTC. Its translation: CASGLAGVLDGQFF.